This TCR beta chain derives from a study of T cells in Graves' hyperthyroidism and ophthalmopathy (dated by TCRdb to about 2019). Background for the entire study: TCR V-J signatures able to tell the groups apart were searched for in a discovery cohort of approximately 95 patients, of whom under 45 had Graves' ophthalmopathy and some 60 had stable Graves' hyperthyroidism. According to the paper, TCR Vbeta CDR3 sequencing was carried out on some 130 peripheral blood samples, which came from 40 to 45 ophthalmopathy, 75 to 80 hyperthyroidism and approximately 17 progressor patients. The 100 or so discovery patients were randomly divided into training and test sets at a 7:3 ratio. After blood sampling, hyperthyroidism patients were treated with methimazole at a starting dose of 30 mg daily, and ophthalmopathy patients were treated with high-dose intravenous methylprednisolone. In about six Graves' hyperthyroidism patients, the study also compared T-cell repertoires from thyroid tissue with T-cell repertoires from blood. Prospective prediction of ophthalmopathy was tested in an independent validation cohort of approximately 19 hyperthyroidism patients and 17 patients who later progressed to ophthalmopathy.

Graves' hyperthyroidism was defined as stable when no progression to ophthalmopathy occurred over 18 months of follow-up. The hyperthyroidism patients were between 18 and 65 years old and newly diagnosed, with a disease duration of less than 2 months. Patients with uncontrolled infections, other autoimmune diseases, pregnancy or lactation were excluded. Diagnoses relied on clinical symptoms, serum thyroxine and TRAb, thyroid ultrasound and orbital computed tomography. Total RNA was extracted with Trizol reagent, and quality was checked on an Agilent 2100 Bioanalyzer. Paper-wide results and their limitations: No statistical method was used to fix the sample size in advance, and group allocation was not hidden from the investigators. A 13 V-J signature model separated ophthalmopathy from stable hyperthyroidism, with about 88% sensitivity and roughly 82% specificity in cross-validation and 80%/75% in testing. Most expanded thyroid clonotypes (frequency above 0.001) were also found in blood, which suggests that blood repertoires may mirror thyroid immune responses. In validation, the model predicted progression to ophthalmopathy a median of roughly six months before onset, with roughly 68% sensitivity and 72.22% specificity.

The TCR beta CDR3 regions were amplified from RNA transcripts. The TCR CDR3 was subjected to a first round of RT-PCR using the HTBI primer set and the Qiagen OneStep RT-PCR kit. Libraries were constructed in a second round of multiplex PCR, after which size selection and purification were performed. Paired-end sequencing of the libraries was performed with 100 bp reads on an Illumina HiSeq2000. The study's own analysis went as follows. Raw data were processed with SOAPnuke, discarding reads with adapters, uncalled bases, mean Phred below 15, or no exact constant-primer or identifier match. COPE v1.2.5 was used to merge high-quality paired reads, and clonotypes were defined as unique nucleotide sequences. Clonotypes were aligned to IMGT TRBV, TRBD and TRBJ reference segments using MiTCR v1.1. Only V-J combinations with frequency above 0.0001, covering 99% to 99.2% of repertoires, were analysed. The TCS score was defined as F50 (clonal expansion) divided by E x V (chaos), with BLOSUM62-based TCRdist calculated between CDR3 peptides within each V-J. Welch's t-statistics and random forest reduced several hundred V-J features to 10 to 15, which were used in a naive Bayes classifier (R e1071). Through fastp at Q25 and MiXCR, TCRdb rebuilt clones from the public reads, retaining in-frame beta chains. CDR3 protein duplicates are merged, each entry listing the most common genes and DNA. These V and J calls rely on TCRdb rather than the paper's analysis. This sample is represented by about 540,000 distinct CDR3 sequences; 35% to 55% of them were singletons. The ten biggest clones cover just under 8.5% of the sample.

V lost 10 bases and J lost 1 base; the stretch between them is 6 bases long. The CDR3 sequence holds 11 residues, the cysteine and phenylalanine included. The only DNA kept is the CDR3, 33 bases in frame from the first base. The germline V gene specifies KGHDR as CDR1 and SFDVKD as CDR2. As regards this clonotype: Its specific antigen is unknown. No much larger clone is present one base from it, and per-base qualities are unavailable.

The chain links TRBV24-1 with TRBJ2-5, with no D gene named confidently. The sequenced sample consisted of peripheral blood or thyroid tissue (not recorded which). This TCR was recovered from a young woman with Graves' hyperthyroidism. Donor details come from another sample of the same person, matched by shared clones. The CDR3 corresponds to CATGFQETQYF. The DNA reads TGTGCCACGGGGTTCCAAGAGACCCAGTACTTC.